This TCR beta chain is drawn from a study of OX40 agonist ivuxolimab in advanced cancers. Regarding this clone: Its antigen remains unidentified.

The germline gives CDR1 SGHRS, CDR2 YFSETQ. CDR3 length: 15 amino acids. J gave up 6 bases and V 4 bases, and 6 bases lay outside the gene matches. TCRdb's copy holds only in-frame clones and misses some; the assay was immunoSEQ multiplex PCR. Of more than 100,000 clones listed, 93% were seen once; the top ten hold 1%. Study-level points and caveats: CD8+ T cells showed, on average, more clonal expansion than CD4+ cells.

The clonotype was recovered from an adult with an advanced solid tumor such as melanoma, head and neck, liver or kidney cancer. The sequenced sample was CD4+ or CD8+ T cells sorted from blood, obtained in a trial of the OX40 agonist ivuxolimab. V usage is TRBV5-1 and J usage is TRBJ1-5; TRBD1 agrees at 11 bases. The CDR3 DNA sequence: TGCGCCAGCAGCCCTGGACAGGGGGCCGGTCAGCCCCAGCATTTT. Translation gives CASSPGQGAGQPQHF.